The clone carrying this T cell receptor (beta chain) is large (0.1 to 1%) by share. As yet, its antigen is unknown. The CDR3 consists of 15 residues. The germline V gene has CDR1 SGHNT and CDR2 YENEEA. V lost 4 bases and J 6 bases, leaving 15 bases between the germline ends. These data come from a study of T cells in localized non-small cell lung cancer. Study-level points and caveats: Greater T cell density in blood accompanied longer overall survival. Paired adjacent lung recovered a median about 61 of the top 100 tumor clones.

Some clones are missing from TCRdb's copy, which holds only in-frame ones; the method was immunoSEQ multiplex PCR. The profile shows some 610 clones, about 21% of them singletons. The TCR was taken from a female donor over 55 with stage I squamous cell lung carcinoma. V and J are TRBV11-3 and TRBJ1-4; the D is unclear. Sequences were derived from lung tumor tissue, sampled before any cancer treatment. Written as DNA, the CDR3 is TGTGCCAGCAGCTCAGAACCGGGCCCCGATGAAAAACTGTTTTTT. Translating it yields CASSSEPGPDEKLFF.